This TCR beta chain was captured in a study of T cells in Graves' hyperthyroidism and ophthalmopathy. Germline CDR1 reads MNHEY; CDR2 reads SVGEGT. Trimming took 5 bases from V and 2 from J, leaving 9 bases between them. The CDR3 sequence is 13 residues long. This clonotype was observed at least ten times. Template material for amplifying TCR beta CDR3 regions consisted of RNA transcripts. The TCR CDR3 first-round RT-PCR relied on the HTBI primer set. From the multiplex PCR reads, TCRdb called clonotypes with MiXCR, one entry per CDR3 protein. The sample lists roughly 300,000 distinct CDR3 sequences; 25% to 30% were seen once. A patient was excluded if there was uncontrolled infection, other autoimmune disease, pregnancy or lactation. Diagnoses were made from clinical symptoms, serum measures (thyroxine and TRAb), thyroid ultrasound and orbital computed tomography.

Sequencing was done on a sample of blood. This receptor was taken from a man in his forties or fifties with Graves' hyperthyroidism that later progressed to Graves' ophthalmopathy. The V call is TRBV6-2 or TRBV6-3, the J call TRBJ1-2; D unresolved. CDR3 nucleotides: TGTGCCAGCAGTCAGGACGGCAACTATGGCTACACCTTC. As protein: CASSQDGNYGYTF.